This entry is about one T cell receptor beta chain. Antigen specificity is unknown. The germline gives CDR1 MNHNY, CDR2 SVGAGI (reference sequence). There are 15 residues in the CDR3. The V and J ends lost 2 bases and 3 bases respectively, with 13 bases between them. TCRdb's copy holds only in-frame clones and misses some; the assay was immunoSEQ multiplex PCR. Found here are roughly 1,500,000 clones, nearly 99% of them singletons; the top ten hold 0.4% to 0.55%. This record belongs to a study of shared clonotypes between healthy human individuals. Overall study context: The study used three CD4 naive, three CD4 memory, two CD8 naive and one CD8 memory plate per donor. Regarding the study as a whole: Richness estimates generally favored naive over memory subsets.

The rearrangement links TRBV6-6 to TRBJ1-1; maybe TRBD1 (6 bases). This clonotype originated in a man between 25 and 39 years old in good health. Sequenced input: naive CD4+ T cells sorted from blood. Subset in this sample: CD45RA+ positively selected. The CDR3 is CASSYPQGVYTEAFF. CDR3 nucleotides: TGTGCCAGCAGTTACCCACAGGGAGTTTACACTGAAGCTTTCTTT.